This record concerns one TCR beta chain sequence. The table lists this clone with many counts. Its binding antigen is unknown. The read terminates 3 residues before the CDR3 end, so the remaining end is supplied by the germline J gene. The sample comes from a study of T cell clonality in common variable immunodeficiency (dated by TCRdb to the mid-2010s). Most of the CVID patients and most of the healthy controls were of Caucasian heritage. Heparinized peripheral whole blood samples of roughly 5 to 9 ml were obtained from each donor. Genomic DNA from adults with common variable immune deficiency (CVID) and from healthy adult controls was used to sequence TCRbeta CDR3 repertoires. A total of around 22 healthy adult volunteers (around 12 female and around 10 male; age range about 20 to 70 years, mean age approximately 34) were included in the control group. Diluted blood was density-centrifuged over Hypaque 1077 or Ficoll-Paque to isolate peripheral blood mononuclear cells. Genomic DNA was obtained from unsorted mononuclear cells using either Qiagen column purification or a centrifugation-based method.

Broad study findings and their caveats: Even though DNA input was equal, the average per sample came to about 81,820 unique sequences for controls compared with around 32,000 for CVID samples. Correlations between repertoire features and clinical complications were limited by patient heterogeneity within the CVID cohort. CVID TCRbeta sequences were reported to have fewer deletions and N-nucleotide insertions and to lack highly modified clones with 13 or more V deletions. The authors noted that sequencing repertoires of T cell subpopulations would be needed to clarify what caused the increased clonality in CVID. TCRbeta clonality was higher in CVID subjects than in healthy controls (t-test p = 0.018), and the increase was most characteristic of about a third of subjects. Fewer TCRbeta clones were shared among CVID subjects than among healthy controls (p < 0.0001).

Unmatched junction bases come to 6, with V trimmed by 4 bases and J by 7 bases. CDR1 and CDR2 are read off the germline V gene (reference sequence) as DFQATT and SNEGSKA. From the cysteine up to the phenylalanine, the CDR3 has a length of 13 residues. Only the CDR3 bases that were read are kept: 30 of them, in frame from base 1. CVID samples and control samples contributed equivalent amounts of genomic DNA as sequencing input. For every sample, a 60 bp segment covering the rearranged TCRbeta CDR3 region was amplified and then sequenced. The immunoSEQ assay, a bias-corrected multiplex PCR combined with high-throughput sequencing, was used for TCRbeta amplification. As for how the authors treated the data: Each unique nucleotide sequence was treated as a clone and annotated with V, D and J genes, copy number and frequency. Sequences were labeled productive if in frame, and non-productive if out of frame or containing stop codons. As previously described, Shannon's entropy was used to calculate clonality. The predicted amino acid sequences of productive clones were used to derive the mean CDR3 Kyte-Doolittle hydropathy. Using the R hclust function, scaled V gene usage was clustered hierarchically with Manhattan distance and complete linkage. Sharing of clones by CDR3 amino acid sequence was evaluated by resampling 12 repertoires per group over 100 rounds. The repertoires were searched for 60 to 70 published EBV-specific TCRbeta sequences and some 250 published CMV-specific TCRbeta sequences. Two CVID samples that yielded fewer than 10,000 sequences were excluded from the analysis, so approximately 40 CVID repertoires were retained. This immuneACCESS table, as held by TCRdb, lists in-frame sequences with V and J called but not all clones. Of the missing ones, under half trace to an unresolved V gene in checked studies; the others have no known cause. The D gene and trimming were derived from the DNA, and the V and J assignments and clone size from that table. Here the sample lists about 50,000 clones, none seen once only. The ten largest clones represent approximately 2% of the sample.

The receptor comes from a person aged 18 to 75 in good health. The sequenced material came from peripheral blood mononuclear cells. Recombination joined TRBV20-1 with TRBJ1-4, and TRBD1 matches 7 of the central bases. CDR3 bases read: TGCAGTGCTACCGACAGGGACCGTGAAAAA. This codes for CSATDRDREK. In full, the CDR3 reads CSATDRDREKLFF.